The clone carrying this TCR beta chain was detected only a few times. The junction had 6 bases not matched to a gene; V was cut back by 3 bases and J by 5 bases. The CDR3 spans 14 residues. From germline, CDR1 is DFQATT and CDR2 SNEGSKA (reference sequence). The data are from a study of T cells in Graves' hyperthyroidism and ophthalmopathy. Amplified regions were TCR beta CDR3 sequences from RNA transcripts. A set of HTBI primers served as the primers for a first-round RT-PCR of the TCR CDR3. TCRdb reprocessed the multiplex PCR reads via MiXCR and lists one record per CDR3 protein. The sample consists of about 690,000 distinct CDR3 sequences, roughly a sixth of them appearing once.

The sequence was obtained from a man aged 45 to 65 with Graves' hyperthyroidism. This chain uses TRBV20-1 with TRBJ2-3; 9 bases fit TRBD2. The material sequenced was blood. The CDR3 DNA reads TGCAGTGCTAGTTGGCGGGAGGGCGAAGATACGCAGTATTTT. This translates into CSASWREGEDTQYF.